What follows is one T cell receptor (beta chain) and its context. The data are from a study of metastatic and nonmetastatic thyroid tumors. Study overall: For malignant and benign thyroid patients, tumor or nodule tissue and blood were the sources whose repertoires were compared.

Using MiXCR, TCRdb reanalyzed the PCR reads. The table records 11,000 or so clones, roughly 26% of them present only once. Among the patients, none had received any treatment before thyroid surgery. The V gene's germline CDR1 is SGHAT and CDR2 FQDESV (reference sequence). Trimming stripped 5 bases from V and 3 bases from J, with 8 bases between. The CDR3 is made up of 12 amino acids. This TCR was sampled from a female donor with papillary thyroid cancer or a benign thyroid nodule (not recorded which). Some clones in this sample may be carry-over from other donors' samples. The chain links TRBV11-1 to TRBJ2-7, with D tentatively TRBD1 (6 bases). The sequencing sample was made of tumor tissue. The CDR3 DNA reads as TGTGCCAGCAGCCGGGACAACTACGAGCAGTACTTC. Encoded protein: CASSRDNYEQYF.